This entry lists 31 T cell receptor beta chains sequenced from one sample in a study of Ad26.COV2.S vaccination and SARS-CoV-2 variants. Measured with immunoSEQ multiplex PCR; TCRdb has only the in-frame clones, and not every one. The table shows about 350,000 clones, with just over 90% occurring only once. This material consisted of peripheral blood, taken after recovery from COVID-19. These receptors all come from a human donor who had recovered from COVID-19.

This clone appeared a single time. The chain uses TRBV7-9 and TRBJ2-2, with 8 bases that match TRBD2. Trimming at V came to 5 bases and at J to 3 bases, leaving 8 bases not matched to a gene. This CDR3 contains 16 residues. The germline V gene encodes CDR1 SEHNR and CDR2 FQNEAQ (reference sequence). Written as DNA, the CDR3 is TGTGCCAGCAGCATTCCTAGCGGGTCCTACACCGGGGAGCTGTTTTTT. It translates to CASSIPSGSYTGELFF.

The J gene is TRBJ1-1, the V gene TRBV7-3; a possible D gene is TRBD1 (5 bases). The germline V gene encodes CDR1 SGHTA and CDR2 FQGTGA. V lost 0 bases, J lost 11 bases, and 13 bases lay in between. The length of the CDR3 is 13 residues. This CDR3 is CASSLTGRGDAFF. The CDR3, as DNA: TGTGCCAGCAGCTTAACGGGTAGGGGCGACGCTTTCTTT.

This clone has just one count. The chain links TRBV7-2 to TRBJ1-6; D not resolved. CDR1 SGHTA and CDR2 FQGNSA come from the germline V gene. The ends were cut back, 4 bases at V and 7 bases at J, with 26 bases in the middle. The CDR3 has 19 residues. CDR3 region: CASSSLGWTKLIGNSPLHF. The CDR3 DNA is TGTGCCAGCAGCTCTCTTGGCTGGACCAAATTGATAGGGAATTCACCCCTCCACTTT.

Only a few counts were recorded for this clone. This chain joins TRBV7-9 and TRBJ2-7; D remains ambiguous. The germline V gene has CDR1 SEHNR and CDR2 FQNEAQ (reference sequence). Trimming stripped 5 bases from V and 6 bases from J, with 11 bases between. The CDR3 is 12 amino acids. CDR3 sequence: CASSPGRSEQYF. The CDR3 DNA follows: TGTGCCAGCAGCCCGGGTAGGAGCGAGCAGTACTTC.

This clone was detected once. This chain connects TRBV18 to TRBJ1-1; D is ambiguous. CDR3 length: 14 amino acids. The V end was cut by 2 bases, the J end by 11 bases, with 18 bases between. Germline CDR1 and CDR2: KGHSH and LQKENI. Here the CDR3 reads CASSPSRGRSRAFF. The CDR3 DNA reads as TGTGCCAGCTCACCATCCCGCGGACGGTCGAGGGCTTTCTTT.

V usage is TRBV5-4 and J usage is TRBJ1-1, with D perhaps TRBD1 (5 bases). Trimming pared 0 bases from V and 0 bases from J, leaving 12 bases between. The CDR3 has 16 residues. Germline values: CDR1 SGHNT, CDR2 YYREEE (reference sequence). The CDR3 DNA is TGTGCCAGCAGCTTGGACCCTTGGGGGGTGAACACTGAAGCTTTCTTT. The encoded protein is CASSLDPWGVNTEAFF.

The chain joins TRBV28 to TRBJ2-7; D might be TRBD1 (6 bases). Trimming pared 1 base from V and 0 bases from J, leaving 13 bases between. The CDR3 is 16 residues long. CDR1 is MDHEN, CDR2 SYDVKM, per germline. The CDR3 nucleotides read TGTGCCAGCAGTTTATTCGTACAGGGCCTCTCCTACGAGCAGTACTTC. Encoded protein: CASSLFVQGLSYEQYF.

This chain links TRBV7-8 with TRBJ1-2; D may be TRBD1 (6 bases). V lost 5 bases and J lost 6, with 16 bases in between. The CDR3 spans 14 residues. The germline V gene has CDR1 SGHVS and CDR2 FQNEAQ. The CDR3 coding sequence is TGTGCCAGCAGCCCGTCAAGGGGGTTGGATGGCTACACCTTC. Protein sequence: CASSPSRGLDGYTF.

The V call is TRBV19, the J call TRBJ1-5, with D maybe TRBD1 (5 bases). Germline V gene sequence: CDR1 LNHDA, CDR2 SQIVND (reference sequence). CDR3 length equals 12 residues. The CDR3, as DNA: TGTGCGACGAGAATAAGGGGTGGGCCCCAGCATTTT. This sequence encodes CATRIRGGPQHF.

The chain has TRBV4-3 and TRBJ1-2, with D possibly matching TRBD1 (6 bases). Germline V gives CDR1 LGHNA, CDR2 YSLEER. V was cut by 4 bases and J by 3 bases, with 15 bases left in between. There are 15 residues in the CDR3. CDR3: CASSLSTGRDYGYTF. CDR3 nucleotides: TGCGCCAGCAGCCTTAGCACAGGGAGGGACTATGGCTACACCTTC.

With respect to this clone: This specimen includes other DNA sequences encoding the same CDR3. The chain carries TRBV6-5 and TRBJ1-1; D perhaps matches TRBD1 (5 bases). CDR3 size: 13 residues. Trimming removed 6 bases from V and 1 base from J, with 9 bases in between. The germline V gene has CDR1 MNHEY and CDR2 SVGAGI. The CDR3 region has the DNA TGTGCCAGCAGGAAGGGGCCGAACACTGAAGCTTTCTTT. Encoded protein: CASRKGPNTEAFF.

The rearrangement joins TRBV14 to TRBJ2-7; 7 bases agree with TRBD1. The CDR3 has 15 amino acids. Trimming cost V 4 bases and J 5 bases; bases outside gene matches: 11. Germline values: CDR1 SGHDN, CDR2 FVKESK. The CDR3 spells CASSPQTGWVNEQYF. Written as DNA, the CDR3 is TGTGCCAGCAGCCCTCAGACAGGGTGGGTTAACGAGCAGTACTTC.

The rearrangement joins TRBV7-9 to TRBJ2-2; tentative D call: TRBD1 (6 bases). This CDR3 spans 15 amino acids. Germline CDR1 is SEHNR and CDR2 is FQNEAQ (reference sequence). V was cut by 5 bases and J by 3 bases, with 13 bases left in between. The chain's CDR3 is CASSVTSGDTGELFF. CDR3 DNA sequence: TGTGCCAGCAGCGTGACCTCAGGGGACACCGGGGAGCTGTTTTTT. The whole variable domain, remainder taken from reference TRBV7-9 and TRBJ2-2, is DTGVSQNPRHKITKRGQNVTFRCDPISEHNRLYWYRQTLGQGPEFLTYFQNEAQLEKSRLLSDRFSAERPKGSFSTLEIQRTEQGDSAMYLCASSVTSGDTGELFFGEGSRLTVL.

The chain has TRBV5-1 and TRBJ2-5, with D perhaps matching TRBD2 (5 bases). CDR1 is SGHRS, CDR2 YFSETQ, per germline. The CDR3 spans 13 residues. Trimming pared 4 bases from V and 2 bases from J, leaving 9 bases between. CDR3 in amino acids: CASSHRGQETQYF. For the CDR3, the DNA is TGCGCCAGCAGCCACCGGGGTCAAGAGACCCAGTACTTC.

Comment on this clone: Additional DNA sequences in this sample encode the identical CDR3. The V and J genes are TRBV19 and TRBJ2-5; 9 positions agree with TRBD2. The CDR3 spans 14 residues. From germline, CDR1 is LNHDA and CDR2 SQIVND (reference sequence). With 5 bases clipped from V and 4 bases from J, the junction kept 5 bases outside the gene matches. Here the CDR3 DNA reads TGTGCCAGTAGTGAACTAGCGGGCGGAGAGACCCAGTACTTC. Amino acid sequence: CASSELAGGETQYF.

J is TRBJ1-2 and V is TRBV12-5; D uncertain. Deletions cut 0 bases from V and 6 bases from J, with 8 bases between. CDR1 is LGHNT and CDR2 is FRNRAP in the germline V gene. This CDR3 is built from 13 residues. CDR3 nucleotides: TGTGCTAGTGGTTTGGTAGTGACGAATGGCTACACCTTC. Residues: CASGLVVTNGYTF.

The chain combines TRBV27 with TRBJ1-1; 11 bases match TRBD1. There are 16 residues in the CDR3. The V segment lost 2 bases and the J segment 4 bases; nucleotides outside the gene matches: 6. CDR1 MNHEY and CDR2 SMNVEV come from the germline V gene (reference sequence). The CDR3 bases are TGTGCCAGCAGTTTAAGGACAGGGGGCAGAGTCACTGAAGCTTTCTTT. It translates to CASSLRTGGRVTEAFF.

The DNA of the CDR3 is TGTGCCAGCAGTTCGCGGGGGGCAGGGCGCCGGCAGCCCCAGCATTTT. It specifies CASSSRGAGRRQPQHF. The rearrangement links TRBV28 to TRBJ1-5; D possibly corresponds to TRBD1 (6 bases). Germline-derived CDR1 and CDR2 are MDHEN and SYDVKM. V lost 4 bases and J 7 bases, leaving 20 bases between the germline ends. The CDR3 is 16 residues long.

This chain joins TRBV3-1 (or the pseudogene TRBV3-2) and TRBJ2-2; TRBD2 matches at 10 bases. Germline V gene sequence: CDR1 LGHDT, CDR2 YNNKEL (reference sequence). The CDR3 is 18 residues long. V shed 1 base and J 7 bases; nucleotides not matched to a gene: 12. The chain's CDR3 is CASSQVYRTSGRGGELFF. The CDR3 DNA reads TGTGCCAGCAGCCAAGTATACCGGACTAGCGGCCGTGGCGGGGAGCTGTTTTTT.

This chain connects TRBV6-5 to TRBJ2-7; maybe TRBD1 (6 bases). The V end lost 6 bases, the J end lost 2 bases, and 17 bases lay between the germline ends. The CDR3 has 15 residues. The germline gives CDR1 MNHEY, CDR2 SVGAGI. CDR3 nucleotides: TGTGCCAGCAGCTCACAGGGCCCGGGGCCCTACGAGCAGTACTTC. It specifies CASSSQGPGPYEQYF.

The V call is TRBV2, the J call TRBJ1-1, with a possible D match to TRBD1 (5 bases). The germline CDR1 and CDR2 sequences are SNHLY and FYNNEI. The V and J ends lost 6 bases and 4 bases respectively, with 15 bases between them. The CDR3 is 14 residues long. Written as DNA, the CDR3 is TGTGCCAGCAGCTTCATTACAGGCTCCACTGAAGCTTTCTTT. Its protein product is CASSFITGSTEAFF.

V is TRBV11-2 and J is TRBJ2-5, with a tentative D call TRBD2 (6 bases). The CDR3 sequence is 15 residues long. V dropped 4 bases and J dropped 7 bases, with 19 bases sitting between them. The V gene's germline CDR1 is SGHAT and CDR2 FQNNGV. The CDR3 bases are TGTGCCAGCAGCTCACTCCGCGGCGGGGTGGGGACCCAGTACTTC. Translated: CASSSLRGGVGTQYF.

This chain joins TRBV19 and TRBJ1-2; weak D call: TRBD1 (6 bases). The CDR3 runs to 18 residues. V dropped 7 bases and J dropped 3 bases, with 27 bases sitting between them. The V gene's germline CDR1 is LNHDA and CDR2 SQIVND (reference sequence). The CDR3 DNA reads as TGTGCCAGTATTCACTCCCCGACAGGTTTACCTCCCGACTATGGCTACACCTTC. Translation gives CASIHSPTGLPPDYGYTF.

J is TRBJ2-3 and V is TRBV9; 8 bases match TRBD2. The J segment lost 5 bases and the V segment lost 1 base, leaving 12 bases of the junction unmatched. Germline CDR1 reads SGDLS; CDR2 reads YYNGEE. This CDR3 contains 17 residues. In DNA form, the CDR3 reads TGTGCCAGCAGCGTATTCTCGTTCGGGGGGGCCGGAGATACGCAGTATTTT. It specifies CASSVFSFGGAGDTQYF.

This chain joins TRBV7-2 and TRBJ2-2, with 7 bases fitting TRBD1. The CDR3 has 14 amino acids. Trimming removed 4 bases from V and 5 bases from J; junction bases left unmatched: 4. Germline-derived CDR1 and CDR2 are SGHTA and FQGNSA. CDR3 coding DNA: TGTGCCAGCAGCTGGGACAGCCGAACCGGGGAGCTGTTTTTT. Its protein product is CASSWDSRTGELFF.

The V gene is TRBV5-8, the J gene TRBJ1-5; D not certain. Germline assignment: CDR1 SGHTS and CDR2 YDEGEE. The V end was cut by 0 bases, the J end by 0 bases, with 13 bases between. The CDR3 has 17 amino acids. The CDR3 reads CASSLDRRENSNQPQHF. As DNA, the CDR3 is TGTGCCAGCAGCTTGGATCGGAGGGAAAATAGCAATCAGCCCCAGCATTTT.

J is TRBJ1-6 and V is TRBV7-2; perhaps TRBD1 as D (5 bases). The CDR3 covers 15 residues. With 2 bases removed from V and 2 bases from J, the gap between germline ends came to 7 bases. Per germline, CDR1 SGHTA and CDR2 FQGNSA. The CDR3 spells CASSLTTAYNSPLHF. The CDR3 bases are TGTGCCAGCAGCTTAACGACAGCCTATAATTCACCCCTCCACTTT.

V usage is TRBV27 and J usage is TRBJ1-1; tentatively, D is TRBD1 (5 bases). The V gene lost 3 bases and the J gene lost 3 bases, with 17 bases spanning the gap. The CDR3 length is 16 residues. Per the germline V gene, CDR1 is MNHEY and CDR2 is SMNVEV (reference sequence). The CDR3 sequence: CASSFRRGVGDTEAFF. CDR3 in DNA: TGTGCCAGCAGTTTTAGAAGGGGTGTAGGGGACACTGAAGCTTTCTTT.

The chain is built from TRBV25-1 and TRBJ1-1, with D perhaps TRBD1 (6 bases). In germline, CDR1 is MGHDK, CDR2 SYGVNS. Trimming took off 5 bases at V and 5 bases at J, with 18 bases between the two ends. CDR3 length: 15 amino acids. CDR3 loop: CASSTRGAYPTEAFF. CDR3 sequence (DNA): TGTGCCAGCAGTACCCGGGGGGCTTACCCTACTGAAGCTTTCTTT.

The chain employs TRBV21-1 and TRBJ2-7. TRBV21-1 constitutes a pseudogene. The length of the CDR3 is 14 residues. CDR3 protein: CASSNHVSSYEQYF. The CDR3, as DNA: TGTGCCAGCAGCAACCACGTAAGCTCCTACGAGCAGTACTTC.

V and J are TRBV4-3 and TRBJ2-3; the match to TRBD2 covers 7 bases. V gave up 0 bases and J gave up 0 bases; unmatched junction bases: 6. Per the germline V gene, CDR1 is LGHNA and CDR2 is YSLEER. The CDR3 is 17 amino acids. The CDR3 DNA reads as TGCGCCAGCAGCCAAGATGGGGTAGCGGGCAGCACAGATACGCAGTATTTT. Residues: CASSQDGVAGSTDTQYF.